Listed here are 27 T cell receptor beta chains from one sample, sequenced in a study of blood T cell repertoires in COVID-19. Assay: immunoSEQ multiplex PCR; the TCRdb copy retains only in-frame clones and omits some. The repertoire holds 150,000 to 200,000 clones, with around 90% as singletons. The sequencing input was peripheral blood. The receptors shown here come from a human donor in a cohort sampled during active COVID-19.

The V call is TRBV11-2, the J call TRBJ2-1; D perhaps matches TRBD2 (9 bases). The CDR3 contains 14 residues. The germline CDR1 and CDR2 sequences are SGHAT and FQNNGV. The ends were cut back, 2 bases at V and 13 bases at J, with 18 bases in the middle. The CDR3 DNA sequence: TGTGCCAGCAGCTTAAGCCTAGCGGGACAGGTCCAGTTCTTC. It is translated as CASSLSLAGQVQFF.

In this sample, this clone turned up a few times. The rearrangement joins TRBV5-4 to TRBJ1-1; TRBD1 might be the D (5 bases). The CDR3 totals 15 residues. V lost 4 bases and J 5 bases, leaving 18 bases between the germline ends. Per the germline V gene, CDR1 is SGHNT and CDR2 is YYREEE (reference sequence). The CDR3 spells CASSPSGLGTTEAFF. The CDR3 DNA is TGTGCCAGCAGCCCCTCGGGACTTGGCACGACTGAAGCTTTCTTT.

This chain connects TRBV27 to TRBJ2-1; maybe TRBD2 (6 bases). The CDR3 has 15 residues. Trimming removed 2 bases at V and 6 bases at J, with 14 bases between. CDR1 MNHEY and CDR2 SMNVEV come from the germline V gene (reference sequence). The CDR3 spells CASSLSGLPPNEQFF. Here the CDR3 DNA reads TGTGCCAGCAGTTTAAGTGGACTACCCCCCAATGAGCAGTTCTTC.

The chain is built from TRBV30 and TRBJ1-2; D not certain. This CDR3 spans 12 amino acids. Germline loops: CDR1 GTSNPN, CDR2 SVGIG (reference sequence). Trimming pared 5 bases from V and 7 bases from J, leaving 14 bases between. The CDR3 protein is CAWWAGAGGYTF. The CDR3, as DNA: TGTGCCTGGTGGGCGGGCGCGGGTGGCTACACCTTC. Together with reference TRBV30 and TRBJ1-2, the CDR3 gives the full variable domain: SQTIHQWPATLVQPVGSPLSLECTVEGTSNPNLYWYRQAAGRGLQLLFYSVGIGQISSEVPQNLSASRPQDRQFILSSKKLLLSDSGFYLCAWWAGAGGYTFGSGTRLTVV.

The J gene is TRBJ1-2, the V gene TRBV4-1, with TRBD1 matching 7 bases. V was pared by 4 bases and J by 3 bases, with 14 bases of the junction left unmatched. CDR3 length equals 17 residues. Germline values: CDR1 MGHRA, CDR2 YSYEKL. The CDR3 DNA is TGCGCCAGCAGCCTCTCTACCTCCGGGACAGAACACTATGGCTACACCTTC. Its protein product is CASSLSTSGTEHYGYTF.

The chain employs TRBV29-1 and TRBJ2-7, with a possible D match to TRBD1 (5 bases). This CDR3 comprises 11 residues. Looked up from germline, CDR1 is SQVTM and CDR2 is ANQGSEA. V gave up 7 bases and J gave up 6 bases, with 13 bases separating them. CDR3 DNA: TGCAGCGGGGTACACAGGTCCGAGCAGTACTTC. It yields the protein CSGVHRSEQYF.

The rearrangement uses TRBV6-5 and TRBJ2-1, with a tentative D call TRBD2 (5 bases). Germline CDR1 MNHEY, CDR2 SVGAGI. The CDR3 has 14 amino acids. V lost 5 bases, J lost 5 bases, and 13 bases lay in between. CDR3 sequence (DNA): TGTGCCAGCAGTCCGGACTTCGGTAACAATGAGCAGTTCTTC. It specifies CASSPDFGNNEQFF.

The genes are TRBV2 and TRBJ1-2, with 7 bases lining up with TRBD1. The CDR3 extends over 15 amino acids. The germline gives CDR1 SNHLY, CDR2 FYNNEI. J lost 10 bases, V lost 4 bases, and 15 bases had no gene match. The CDR3 spells CASSAFSAGGSYYTF. The CDR3 bases are TGTGCCAGCAGTGCTTTTAGTGCAGGGGGATCTTACTACACCTTC.

This clone was recorded once. The chain combines TRBV7-2 with TRBJ2-2; the D gene is possibly TRBD1 (6 bases). V was trimmed by 5 bases and J by 3 bases, leaving 10 bases between them. CDR1 is SGHTA and CDR2 is FQGNSA in the germline V gene. CDR3 length: 14 amino acids. This chain's CDR3 is CASSRTDDTGELFF. Written as DNA, the CDR3 is TGTGCCAGCAGCCGGACAGATGACACCGGGGAGCTGTTTTTT.

The chain recombines TRBV18 with TRBJ2-6; a weak D match, TRBD2 (5 bases). The ends were cut back, 3 bases at V and 3 bases at J, with 18 bases in the middle. The germline V gene has CDR1 KGHSH and CDR2 LQKENI. This CDR3 has 18 amino acids. The CDR3 coding sequence is TGTGCCAGCTCACCGAGGACGGCCCAGGCGGGTGGGGCCAACGTCCTGACTTTC. Protein sequence: CASSPRTAQAGGANVLTF.

This clone was seen once. The J gene is TRBJ1-5, the V gene TRBV6-2 or TRBV6-3, with 7 positions matching TRBD1. After removal of 5 bases from V and 0 bases from J, the junction contained 4 bases not matched to a gene. Germline V gene data show CDR1 as MNHEY and CDR2 as SVGEGT. The CDR3 is made up of 15 amino acids. This chain's CDR3 is CASSGQDYSNQPQHF. CDR3 DNA sequence: TGTGCCAGCAGTGGACAGGACTATAGCAATCAGCCCCAGCATTTT.

The chain is built from TRBV6-2 or TRBV6-3 and TRBJ2-6; D gene unclear. V was cut by 8 bases and J by 2 bases, with 7 bases left in between. This CDR3 spans 13 amino acids. Germline CDR1 reads MNHEY; CDR2 reads SVGEGT. The CDR3 sequence: CASGSPGANVLTF. The CDR3 coding sequence is TGTGCCAGCGGTTCTCCTGGGGCCAACGTCCTGACTTTC.

This chain connects TRBV28 to TRBJ1-6, with TRBD1 as a possible D gene (5 bases). Trimming stripped 2 bases from V and 6 bases from J, with 14 bases between. The CDR3 runs to 16 residues. Germline values: CDR1 MDHEN, CDR2 SYDVKM. The CDR3 DNA sequence: TGTGCCAGCAGTTTACCCCTCCAGGGAGGTAATTCACCCCTCCACTTT. This encodes CASSLPLQGGNSPLHF.

The chain uses TRBV3-1 (or the pseudogene TRBV3-2) and TRBJ2-2; perhaps TRBD2 as D (5 bases). Germline CDR1 and CDR2: LGHDT and YNNKEL (reference sequence). Trimming left V 4 bases short and J 2 bases short, with 17 bases between. This CDR3 is built from 17 residues. The CDR3 bases are TGTGCCAGCAGCCCCGGACGGGGTACCTACAACACCGGGGAGCTGTTTTTT. Protein: CASSPGRGTYNTGELFF.

This chain uses TRBV10-3 with TRBJ1-5; D gene uncertain. The germline V gene encodes CDR1 ENHRY and CDR2 SYGVKD. The CDR3 has 11 amino acids. The DNA for the CDR3 is TGTGCGGGAGCGGGCAATCAGCCCCAGCATTTT. Its translation is CAGAGNQPQHF.

The gene calls are TRBV5-1 and TRBJ2-7; TRBD2 matches at 10 bases. The junction had 16 bases not matched to a gene; V was cut back by 4 bases and J by 0 bases. Germline V gives CDR1 SGHRS, CDR2 YFSETQ. The CDR3 length is 19 residues. This CDR3 reads CASSGRTDESGRASYEQYF. CDR3 bases: TGCGCCAGCAGCGGCCGGACGGACGAAAGCGGGAGGGCCTCCTACGAGCAGTACTTC.

This clone was counted once. This rearrangement joins TRBV7-2 to TRBJ2-5; TRBD2 aligns across 8 bases. Germline CDR1 is SGHTA and CDR2 is FQGNSA. CDR3 length: 14 amino acids. Germline trimming cut 5 bases from V and 4 bases from J; bases unmatched to any gene: 6. The DNA for the CDR3 is TGTGCCAGCAGCAAAGGGACTAGGACAGAGACCCAGTACTTC. This codes for CASSKGTRTETQYF.

V is TRBV15 and J is TRBJ2-2; D may be TRBD2 (5 bases). Germline lookup yields CDR1 LNHNV and CDR2 YYDKDF (reference sequence). The length of the CDR3 is 16 residues. Between the trimmed V and J ends, which lost 4 bases and 5 bases, there was a span of 17 bases. The CDR3 protein is CATSIGPAGVTGELFF. The CDR3 nucleotides read TGTGCCACCAGCATCGGGCCCGCCGGGGTAACCGGGGAGCTGTTTTTT.

The genes are TRBV11-2 and TRBJ2-2, with TRBD1 identical over 7 bases. The CDR3 length is 19 residues. Trimming at V came to 5 bases and at J to 2 bases, leaving 17 bases not matched to a gene. Germline lookup yields CDR1 SGHAT and CDR2 FQNNGV. CDR3 sequence (DNA): TGTGCCAGCAGCCGTCGACCGACAGGGTTAGAGGGTAACACCGGGGAGCTGTTTTTT. It yields the protein CASSRRPTGLEGNTGELFF.

The rearrangement uses TRBV4-1 and TRBJ2-1; 7 bases are shared with TRBD2. V gave up 0 bases and J gave up 6 bases; unmatched junction bases: 8. The germline V gene encodes CDR1 MGHRA and CDR2 YSYEKL. CDR3 size: 16 residues. The CDR3 bases are TGCGCCAGCAGCCAAGAGGTGAGCGGGGCCTTCAATGAGCAGTTCTTC. Protein sequence: CASSQEVSGAFNEQFF.

This clone was detected only a few times. This rearrangement joins TRBV25-1 to TRBJ2-3, with D perhaps matching TRBD2 (6 bases). The V end lost 5 bases, the J end lost 4 bases, and 13 bases lay between the germline ends. The CDR3 runs 14 residues. Germline V gene sequence: CDR1 MGHDK, CDR2 SYGVNS. The CDR3 protein is CASSPRLGSDTQYF. The CDR3 nucleotides are TGTGCCAGCAGTCCGCGACTAGGGTCAGATACGCAGTATTTT.

This chain links TRBV27 with TRBJ1-1; 7 bases map to TRBD1. V was pared by 8 bases and J by 0 bases, with 3 bases of the junction left unmatched. The CDR3 sequence is 13 residues long. The germline gives CDR1 MNHEY, CDR2 SMNVEV (reference sequence). The CDR3 region is CASLGGLNTEAFF. For the CDR3, the DNA is TGTGCCAGCTTAGGGGGCCTGAACACTGAAGCTTTCTTT.

The J gene is TRBJ2-2, the V gene TRBV6-2 or TRBV6-3; D remains unclear. The V and J ends lost 2 bases and 2 bases respectively, with 6 bases between them. The CDR3 has 14 amino acids. CDR1 and CDR2 from the germline V gene are MNHEY and SVGEGT. The CDR3 sequence is CASSYGHNTGELFF. The CDR3, as DNA: TGTGCCAGCAGTTACGGCCACAACACCGGGGAGCTGTTTTTT.

This clone was seen only once. This chain connects TRBV19 to TRBJ2-1, with 8 bases fitting TRBD2. The germline gives CDR1 LNHDA, CDR2 SQIVND (reference sequence). This CDR3 has 17 amino acids. V shed 3 bases and J 4 bases; nucleotides not matched to a gene: 11. CDR3 nucleotides: TGTGCCAGTAGTATCGGCTTGCTAGCGGGCATATACAATGAGCAGTTCTTC. Translated: CASSIGLLAGIYNEQFF. Complete variable domain (other parts from reference TRBV19 and TRBJ2-1): DGGITQSPKYLFRKEGQNVTLSCEQNLNHDAMYWYRQDPGQGLRLIYYSQIVNDFQKGDIAEGYSVSREKKESFPLTVTSAQKNPTAFYLCASSIGLLAGIYNEQFFGPGTRLTVL.

This chain links TRBV27 with TRBJ2-1; the match to TRBD2 covers 13 bases. The germline V gene has CDR1 MNHEY and CDR2 SMNVEV (reference sequence). The J segment lost 1 base and the V segment lost 4 bases, leaving 1 base of the junction unmatched. The CDR3 covers 16 residues. CDR3 coding DNA: TGTGCCAGCAGTTGGACTAGCGGGAGATCCTACAATGAGCAGTTCTTC. This translates into CASSWTSGRSYNEQFF.

The chain carries TRBV7-2 and TRBJ1-3; tentative D call: TRBD1 (6 bases). Trimming shortened V by 1 base and J by 0 bases, and 10 bases separated the two germline ends. The CDR3 length is 16 residues. The germline CDR1 and CDR2 sequences are SGHTA and FQGNSA. This chain's CDR3 is CASSLGTAFSGNTIYF. CDR3 nucleotides: TGTGCCAGCAGCTTAGGGACAGCCTTCTCTGGAAACACCATATATTTT.

The chain recombines TRBV5-6 with TRBJ2-3, with 8 bases matching TRBD1. In germline, CDR1 is SGHDT, CDR2 YYEEEE. The ends lost 5 bases at V and 9 bases at J; junction bases unmatched: 11. CDR3 length equals 14 residues. The CDR3 reads CASRRGQGARTQYF. For the CDR3, the DNA is TGTGCCAGCAGAAGGGGGCAGGGGGCCCGGACGCAGTATTTT.